This record looks at one T cell receptor beta chain sequence and its context. This specimen belongs to a study of blood T cell repertoires in COVID-19. On the study more broadly: COVID-19 samples from acute and convalescent phases originated in the United States, Italy and Spain.

Study processing details: Amplification of reference gene primers provided the estimated nucleated cell counts. Profiling relied on immunoSEQ multiplex PCR, and the TCRdb table lists in-frame clones only, not all of them. Clone size and the V and J calls come from that table; the DNA yielded D and trimming. The table has 100,000 to 150,000 clones, roughly 82% seen once. V was clipped by 0 bases and J by 4 bases, with 10 bases between them. Germline V gives CDR1 SGHRS, CDR2 YFSETQ. This CDR3 comprises 14 residues. The V call is TRBV5-1, the J call TRBJ1-2, with D maybe TRBD1 (6 bases). Sequenced input: peripheral blood. This sequence was found in a human donor in a cohort sampled during active COVID-19. This CDR3 reads CASSLGQEAYGYTF. The CDR3 DNA reads TGCGCCAGCAGCTTGGGACAGGAGGCCTATGGCTACACCTTC. Full variable domain (missing parts from reference TRBV5-1 and TRBJ1-2): KAGVTQTPRYLIKTRGQQVTLSCSPISGHRSVSWYQQTPGQGLQFLFEYFSETQRNKGNFPGRFSGRQFSNSRSEMNVSTLELGDSALYLCASSLGQEAYGYTFGSGTRLTVV.